A single sample is the source of the 27 T cell receptor beta chains below, sequenced in a study of glioma-infiltrating T cells after dendritic cell vaccination. The protocol was immunoSEQ multiplex PCR, while the TCRdb copy is restricted to in-frame clones and leaves out a portion. In the table there are roughly 60,000 clones, approximately 80% of which are singletons. As to time point: after dendritic cell vaccination, including at tumor progression/relapse. Sequenced here: blood, sampled after dendritic cell vaccination. Receptors originate from a human donor with glioblastoma.

This chain uses TRBV29-1 with TRBJ1-2; TRBD1 is a possible D gene (6 bases). Germline V gives CDR1 SQVTM, CDR2 ANQGSEA. The CDR3 has 14 amino acids. The V end lost 4 bases, the J end lost 4 bases, and 16 bases lay between the germline ends. This chain's CDR3 is CSVGSGVRVYGYTF. CDR3 bases: TGCAGCGTTGGTTCAGGGGTTCGAGTCTATGGCTACACCTTC. Full variable domain (remainder filled in from reference TRBV29-1 and TRBJ1-2): SAVISQKPSRDICQRGTSLTIQCQVDSQVTMMFWYRQQPGQSLTLIATANQGSEATYESGFVIDKFPISRPNLTFSTLTVSNMSPEDSSIYLCSVGSGVRVYGYTFGSGTRLTVV.

The chain is built from TRBV30 and TRBJ1-1, with D unresolved. The germline V gene encodes CDR1 GTSNPN and CDR2 SVGIG (reference sequence). The length of the CDR3 is 13 residues. V lost 0 bases and J 5 bases, leaving 10 bases between the germline ends. CDR3 amino acids: CAWSVRSFTEAFF. The CDR3, as DNA: TGTGCCTGGAGTGTACGGAGTTTTACTGAAGCTTTCTTT.

The chain uses TRBV29-1 and TRBJ2-2; D is unresolved. Germline V lookup: CDR1 SQVTM, CDR2 ANQGSEA. V lost 1 base and J lost 1, with 7 bases in between. This CDR3 region has 14 residues. CDR3 region: CSVEGPLNTGELFF. CDR3 in DNA: TGCAGCGTTGAAGGGCCCTTGAACACCGGGGAGCTGTTTTTT.

The V call is TRBV5-4, the J call TRBJ2-3, with D possibly being TRBD1 (6 bases). The CDR3 covers 15 residues. The germline V gene has CDR1 SGHNT and CDR2 YYREEE (reference sequence). The V end was cut by 0 bases, the J end by 2 bases, with 10 bases between. Here the CDR3 reads CASSLVGAYTDTQYF. The CDR3 bases are TGTGCCAGCAGCTTGGTGGGGGCTTACACAGATACGCAGTATTTT.

The chain uses TRBV29-1 and TRBJ2-1; D is unresolved. V lost 5 bases and J 1 base, leaving 6 bases between the germline ends. Germline values: CDR1 SQVTM, CDR2 ANQGSEA. This CDR3 is 12 amino acids long. The CDR3 region is CSVSESYNEQFF. The CDR3 DNA reads as TGCAGCGTTAGCGAGTCCTACAATGAGCAGTTCTTC.

This chain links TRBV11-1 with TRBJ1-4; the D gene is possibly TRBD1 (5 bases). Trimming stripped 3 bases from V and 0 bases from J, with 8 bases between. This CDR3 has 15 amino acids. CDR1 and CDR2 (germline): SGHAT, FQDESV (reference sequence). CDR3 coding DNA: TGTGCCAGCAGCTTGGGGCGGACAACTAATGAAAAACTGTTTTTT. It encodes CASSLGRTTNEKLFF. Supplemented by reference TRBV11-1 and TRBJ1-4, the full variable domain reads EAEVAQSPRYKITEKSQAVAFWCDPISGHATLYWYRQILGQGPELLVQFQDESVVDDSQLPKDRFSAERLKGVDSTLKIQPAELGDSAMYLCASSLGRTTNEKLFFGSGTQLSVL.

This rearrangement joins TRBV19 to TRBJ1-2; D remains unclear. The CDR3 extends over 15 amino acids. Germline values: CDR1 LNHDA, CDR2 SQIVND (reference sequence). V was clipped by 3 bases and J by 0 bases, with 11 bases between them. The DNA of the CDR3 is TGTGCCAGTAGTATTTTCACAGCCGCTAACTATGGCTACACCTTC. This codes for CASSIFTAANYGYTF.

This chain joins TRBV4-1 and TRBJ1-2, with 7 bases identical to TRBD1. The CDR3 runs to 20 residues. V shed 2 bases and J 0 bases; nucleotides not matched to a gene: 18. The germline V gene has CDR1 MGHRA and CDR2 YSYEKL. The CDR3 nucleotides are TGCGCCAGCAGCCAAACCCGATCGCCGCGACAGGGACCGGCTAACTATGGCTACACCTTC. Translated: CASSQTRSPRQGPANYGYTF.

V is TRBV6-1 and J is TRBJ1-5, with 8 bases fitting TRBD1. This CDR3 is built from 15 residues. Germline trimming cut 7 bases from V and 1 base from J; bases unmatched to any gene: 6. Germline loops: CDR1 MNHNS, CDR2 SASEGT. The CDR3 spells CASNVRQGSNQPQHF. In DNA form, the CDR3 reads TGTGCCAGCAACGTCCGACAGGGGAGCAATCAGCCCCAGCATTTT.

The chain has TRBV19 and TRBJ1-6, with D perhaps TRBD1 (6 bases). The V end lost 3 bases, the J end lost 7 bases, and 16 bases lay between the germline ends. There are 16 residues in the CDR3. Germline lookup yields CDR1 LNHDA and CDR2 SQIVND (reference sequence). The CDR3 loop reads CASSMGREGGNSPLHF. Here the CDR3 DNA reads TGTGCCAGTAGTATGGGCAGAGAGGGGGGGAATTCACCCCTCCACTTT.

This clone was detected a few times. This chain links TRBV15 with TRBJ1-1; 9 bases match TRBD1. The germline V gene encodes CDR1 LNHNV and CDR2 YYDKDF (reference sequence). This CDR3 has 16 amino acids. V was pared by 0 bases and J by 3 bases, with 5 bases of the junction left unmatched. The CDR3 DNA is TGTGCCACCAGCAGAGAAATTGGGACAGGGTACACTGAAGCTTTCTTT. This translates into CATSREIGTGYTEAFF.

This clone showed up just once. V is TRBV19 and J is TRBJ1-5, with D unresolved. CDR1 LNHDA and CDR2 SQIVND come from the germline V gene (reference sequence). V was cut by 3 bases and J by 2 bases, with 8 bases left in between. The CDR3 covers 14 residues. The CDR3 sequence: CASSMSGGNQPQHF. The CDR3, as DNA: TGTGCCAGTAGTATGTCGGGAGGCAATCAGCCCCAGCATTTT.

The sample holds a few counts of this clone. The J gene is TRBJ2-7, the V gene TRBV19; the match to TRBD1 covers 7 bases. With V trimmed by 4 bases and J by 6 bases, 3 bases remained unmatched. The germline V gene encodes CDR1 LNHDA and CDR2 SQIVND (reference sequence). The length of the CDR3 is 12 residues. CDR3 residues: CASSKGASEQYF. CDR3 coding DNA: TGTGCCAGTAGTAAGGGGGCCTCCGAGCAGTACTTC. Based on the CDR3 plus reference TRBV19 and TRBJ2-7, the full variable domain is DGGITQSPKYLFRKEGQNVTLSCEQNLNHDAMYWYRQDPGQGLRLIYYSQIVNDFQKGDIAEGYSVSREKKESFPLTVTSAQKNPTAFYLCASSKGASEQYFGPGTRLTVT.

This clone was seen a single time. V usage is TRBV7-9 and J usage is TRBJ2-7, with D tentatively TRBD2 (5 bases). Germline V lookup: CDR1 SEHNR, CDR2 FQNEAQ (reference sequence). Trimming took off 5 bases at V and 2 bases at J, with 13 bases between the two ends. The CDR3 is 14 residues long. CDR3 nucleotides: TGTGCCAGCAGCCCAGGCGGAGGTCCCTACGAGCAGTACTTC. It codes for CASSPGGGPYEQYF. Full variable domain (remainder filled in from reference TRBV7-9 and TRBJ2-7): DTGVSQNPRHKITKRGQNVTFRCDPISEHNRLYWYRQTLGQGPEFLTYFQNEAQLEKSRLLSDRFSAERPKGSFSTLEIQRTEQGDSAMYLCASSPGGGPYEQYFGPGTRLTVT.

V is TRBV11-2 and J is TRBJ2-7, with TRBD1 as a possible D gene (5 bases). The CDR3 is made up of 14 amino acids. The V end lost 5 bases, the J end lost 1 base, and 12 bases lay between the germline ends. Germline lookup yields CDR1 SGHAT and CDR2 FQNNGV. The CDR3 region has the DNA TGTGCCAGCAGCACCCGGACACTTTCCTACGAGCAGTACTTC. Translating gives CASSTRTLSYEQYF.

V usage is TRBV27 and J usage is TRBJ2-5, with a weak D call TRBD1 (6 bases). CDR3 length: 14 residues. V shed 3 bases and J shed 9 bases, with 17 bases lying between them. Per germline, CDR1 MNHEY and CDR2 SMNVEV (reference sequence). CDR3 in amino acids: CASSFIDRPRAQYF. CDR3 bases: TGTGCCAGCAGTTTTATCGACAGGCCAAGGGCCCAGTACTTC.

The rearrangement uses TRBV27 and TRBJ1-1, with D maybe TRBD1 (5 bases). The germline CDR1 and CDR2 sequences are MNHEY and SMNVEV (reference sequence). The CDR3 is 14 amino acids. V gave up 4 bases and J gave up 4 bases, with 13 bases separating them. CDR3 sequence reads: CASSWQGGATEAFF. The CDR3 DNA sequence: TGTGCCAGCAGTTGGCAGGGAGGGGCCACTGAAGCTTTCTTT.

The chain uses TRBV5-4 and TRBJ1-2; tentative D call: TRBD1 (6 bases). The germline V gene has CDR1 SGHNT and CDR2 YYREEE (reference sequence). V shed 0 bases and J shed 5 bases, with 14 bases lying between them. The CDR3 runs to 15 residues. In DNA form, the CDR3 reads TGTGCCAGCAGCTTGGCCTTAGGACAGCAGTATGGCTACACCTTC. Protein product: CASSLALGQQYGYTF.

This chain joins TRBV6-5 and TRBJ2-3, with D perhaps matching TRBD2 (6 bases). V was pared by 6 bases and J by 4 bases, with 11 bases between. CDR3 size: 13 residues. The germline V gene has CDR1 MNHEY and CDR2 SVGAGI. In DNA form, the CDR3 reads TGTGCCAGCAGCCCTGCGGGGCCAGATACGCAGTATTTT. Residues: CASSPAGPDTQYF.

V is TRBV7-9 and J is TRBJ1-1, with 10 bases lining up with TRBD1. V shed 7 bases, J shed 8 bases, and the junction held 19 bases outside the gene matches. Germline loops: CDR1 SEHNR, CDR2 FQNEAQ (reference sequence). The CDR3 is 17 residues long. CDR3 sequence: CASTQSTGGDFYGEAFF. CDR3 nucleotides: TGTGCCAGCACCCAATCGACAGGGGGCGACTTCTACGGGGAAGCTTTCTTT.

The CDR3 region is CASSEPSRSGETQYF. The CDR3, as DNA: TGTGCCAGCAGTGAACCCTCCCGCTCAGGGGAGACCCAGTACTTC. The J gene is TRBJ2-5, the V gene TRBV2; tentatively, D is TRBD1 (5 bases). The CDR3 covers 15 residues. With 2 bases removed from V and 5 bases from J, the gap between germline ends came to 15 bases. Germline V gene lookup returns CDR1 SNHLY and CDR2 FYNNEI.

The chain joins TRBV12-5 to TRBJ2-5, with TRBD1 matching over 9 bases. The CDR3 length is 16 residues. The germline V gene encodes CDR1 LGHNT and CDR2 FRNRAP. Trimming cost V 5 bases and J 5 bases; bases outside gene matches: 12. CDR3 bases: TGTGCTAGTGGTCTAAAGGGACAGGGATTAGACGAGACCCAGTACTTC. It yields the protein CASGLKGQGLDETQYF. The whole variable domain, filled in from reference TRBV12-5 and TRBJ2-5, reads DARVTQTPRHKVTEMGQEVTMRCQPILGHNTVFWYRQTMMQGLELLAYFRNRAPLDDSGMPKDRFSAEMPDATLATLKIQPSEPRDSAVYFCASGLKGQGLDETQYFGPGTRLLVL.

V is TRBV5-1 and J is TRBJ1-6, with 8 bases aligning to TRBD1. The germline gives CDR1 SGHRS, CDR2 YFSETQ. The CDR3 spans 14 residues. With V trimmed by 1 base and J by 10 bases, 4 bases remained unmatched. The CDR3 here is CASSLSQGASPLHF. As DNA, the CDR3 is TGCGCCAGCAGCTTGAGCCAGGGGGCATCACCCCTCCACTTT.

This clone was detected only once. The V call is TRBV5-4, the J call TRBJ1-2; D unresolved. V was clipped by 0 bases and J by 5 bases, with 5 bases between them. There are 12 residues in the CDR3. The germline gives CDR1 SGHNT, CDR2 YYREEE (reference sequence). The CDR3, as DNA: TGTGCCAGCAGCTTGGACAATTATGGCTACACCTTC. Residues: CASSLDNYGYTF. Combining the CDR3 with reference TRBV5-4 and TRBJ1-2 gives the whole variable domain ETGVTQSPTHLIKTRGQQVTLRCSSQSGHNTVSWYQQALGQGPQFIFQYYREEENGRGNFPPRFSGLQFPNYSSELNVNALELDDSALYLCASSLDNYGYTFGSGTRLTVV.

V usage is TRBV4-1 and J usage is TRBJ1-5, with D unclear. V was trimmed by 1 base and J by 9 bases, leaving 16 bases between them. This CDR3 spans 15 amino acids. Germline V lookup: CDR1 MGHRA, CDR2 YSYEKL. The CDR3 is CASSQALQVWAPQHF. The CDR3 nucleotides read TGCGCCAGCAGCCAAGCGTTGCAGGTGTGGGCGCCCCAGCATTTT.

The rearrangement joins TRBV18 to TRBJ2-7, with D maybe TRBD1 (5 bases). Germline CDR1 KGHSH, CDR2 LQKENI. The CDR3 spans 13 residues. Trimming left V 3 bases short and J 3 bases short, with 9 bases between. Here the CDR3 reads CASSPAGIYEQYF. The CDR3 nucleotides read TGTGCCAGCTCACCGGCAGGGATCTACGAGCAGTACTTC.

The chain carries TRBV5-4 and TRBJ2-5, with D uncertain. Trimming took off 1 base at V and 5 bases at J, with 6 bases between the two ends. CDR3 length: 12 residues. Germline-derived CDR1 and CDR2 are SGHNT and YYREEE (reference sequence). CDR3 amino acids: CASSLLSETQYF. The CDR3 bases are TGTGCCAGCAGCTTGCTCTCGGAGACCCAGTACTTC. Full variable domain (outside the CDR3, taken from reference TRBV5-4 and TRBJ2-5): ETGVTQSPTHLIKTRGQQVTLRCSSQSGHNTVSWYQQALGQGPQFIFQYYREEENGRGNFPPRFSGLQFPNYSSELNVNALELDDSALYLCASSLLSETQYFGPGTRLLVL.